Listed here are 3 T cell receptor beta chains from one sample, sequenced in a study of T cell changes during pregnancy in multiple sclerosis. The repertoire was sequenced with immunoSEQ multiplex PCR; TCRdb's copy has only in-frame clones and lacks some. The sample has 60,000 to 70,000 clones, around 92% seen once; the top ten hold 1% to 1.5%. The sample consisted of peripheral blood, taken after pregnancy. Receptor source: a female donor in good health, enrolled as a control in a pregnancy study.

Here the CDR3 reads CASSPATGTETGNTIYF. CDR3 nucleotides: TGTGCCAGCTCACCAGCAACGGGGACAGAAACTGGAAACACCATATATTTT. The chain has TRBV18 and TRBJ1-3; 7 positions agree with TRBD1. This CDR3 region has 17 residues. In germline, CDR1 is KGHSH, CDR2 LQKENI. V shed 2 bases and J 2 bases; nucleotides not matched to a gene: 9.

This clone was detected once. This rearrangement joins TRBV7-2 to TRBJ1-2, with TRBD1 matching 9 bases. This CDR3 region has 14 residues. V shed 3 bases, J shed 5 bases, and the junction held 4 bases outside the gene matches. Germline V gene lookup returns CDR1 SGHTA and CDR2 FQGNSA. This CDR3 reads CASSLGTGIYGYTF. CDR3 DNA: TGTGCCAGCAGCTTGGGGACAGGGATTTATGGCTACACCTTC.

The chain recombines TRBV11-2 with TRBJ1-2; 7 bases match TRBD1. Germline values: CDR1 SGHAT, CDR2 FQNNGV. The CDR3 length is 14 residues. J was trimmed by 4 bases and V by 5 bases; bases with no gene match: 7. The CDR3 sequence: CASSRTGDVYGYTF. DNA of the CDR3: TGTGCCAGCAGCCGGACAGGAGACGTCTATGGCTACACCTTC. The full variable domain, rest sourced from reference TRBV11-2 and TRBJ1-2, is EAGVAQSPRYKIIEKRQSVAFWCNPISGHATLYWYQQILGQGPKLLIQFQNNGVVDDSQLPKDRFSAERLKGVDSTLKIQPAKLEDSAVYLCASSRTGDVYGYTFGSGTRLTVV.